This T cell receptor beta chain was sequenced in a study of lymphopenia after photon versus proton radiotherapy (dated by TCRdb to the late 2010s). About the full investigation: Photon and proton radiation therapy were compared by the study for their immunological effects in patients with gastrointestinal tumors who developed high-grade lymphopenia. The cohort comprised about 19 patients with gastrointestinal tumors who received either photon or proton therapy and then developed lymphopenia. The study was designed to characterize how the impact on the immune system differs between the two radiation modalities. Study-wide conclusions, independent of this receptor: Once the lymphocyte count had reached its nadir, the repertoires of photon-treated patients showed oligoclonal expansion, particularly of CD8+ Temra cells, and this expansion drove the decline in diversity. Across the cohort, among patients who died, a greater drop in TCR diversity after the nadir was inversely correlated with overall survival time. The survival association was assessed only in patients who died, and better survival with proton therapy was presented by the authors as a possibility rather than a demonstrated result. Relative stability during treatment was observed in proton-treated patients, whereas loss of naive T cells and TCR diversity and gain of effector/memory populations were observed in photon-treated patients.

For this clone: Its antigen remains undetermined. Per-base qualities were not stored, and no clone one base away is much larger.

Library preparation was by the immunoSEQ multiplex PCR assay. T cell repertoires were profiled with deep sequencing of rearranged TCR beta loci together with multiparametric flow cytometry. TCRdb provides this immuneACCESS table in a form limited to in-frame rearrangements. Some clones are lacking; in checked studies, under half of them reflect an unresolved V gene, and why the rest are absent is not known. The table for this sample lists some 16,000 clones; 75% to 85% of them were counted only once. The top ten constitute around a fifth of the sample. The CDR3 contains 18 residues, cysteine and phenylalanine counted. Only the CDR3 DNA is retained, 54 bases long and in frame from the first base. Sequences SGHRS (CDR1) and YFSETQ (CDR2) are obtained from the germline V gene. V and J are trimmed by 1 base and 1 base, and the gene matches miss 8 bases of the junction.

The rearrangement joined TRBV5-1 to TRBJ2-2; TRBD2 fits 9 bases in the junction. This specimen was peripheral blood, taken from a patient treated with proton-based radiotherapy. The source of this sequence is a man aged 65 to 79 with pancreatic cancer. This receptor has the CDR3 CASSLPPGSGGNTGELFF. The bases read TGCGCCAGCAGCTTGCCCCCTGGTAGCGGGGGGAACACCGGGGAGCTGTTTTTT.